These T cell receptor beta chains were read from a single sample in a study of CD4 and CD8 cells across lung adenocarcinoma regions. TCRdb reprocessed the PCR reads with MiXCR, giving one entry per CDR3 protein. The sample has some 20,000 distinct CDR3 sequences, 46% seen once. Material for sequencing was CD4+ T cells from the margin of a lung tumor. The receptors were gathered from a male donor with lung adenocarcinoma. The CD4 and CD8 labels of this study may be unreliable. Both conserved end residues are part of each CDR3. A D gene is named only where the DNA matches it firmly. Expanded clones are given a class, and other clones once, few, many or no size at all.

V gene,J gene,CDR3 length,D gene,clone size,CDR3 protein,CDR3 DNA
TRBV10-3,TRBJ2-3,15,-,-,CAMRLQSGSTGTQYF,TGTGCCATGAGACTCCAGTCTGGAAGCACAGGTACGCAGTATTTT
TRBV11-3,TRBJ2-1,15,-,many,CASNRGVFSYNEQFF,TGTGCCAGCAATCGCGGGGTGTTCTCCTACAATGAGCAGTTCTTC
TRBV6-1,TRBJ2-2,15,-,medium-sized,CASSEAALITGELFF,TGTGCCAGCAGTGAAGCTGCCCTCATCACCGGGGAGCTGTTTTTT
TRBV6-1,TRBJ2-3,15,TRBD1,few,CASSLQAGITGAQYF,TGTGCCAGCAGCCTCCAGGCTGGGATCACAGGGGCGCAGTATTTT
TRBV6-1,TRBJ2-5,13,-,-,CAISEGLQETQYF,TGTGCCATCAGTGAAGGCTTACAAGAGACCCAGTACTTC
TRBV10-2,TRBJ2-4,14,TRBD1,-,CASSRVAGTDTQYF,TGCGCCAGCAGCCGGGTGGCAGGGACAGATACTCAGTACTTC
TRBV10-2,TRBJ2-5,14,TRBD2,-,CAGSGVGGEETQYF,TGCGCGGGCAGCGGGGTGGGAGGCGAAGAGACGCAGTACTTT
TRBV10-1,TRBJ2-7,15,-,many,CASSSTRPSSYEQYF,TGCGCCAGCAGTTCTACAAGGCCTAGCTCCTACGAGCAGTACTTC
TRBV27,TRBJ2-5,17,-,-,CASSAGRVGRDQETQYF,TGTGCCAGCAGTGCGGGCCGAGTAGGCCGTGACCAAGAGACCCAGTATTTC
TRBV28,TRBJ2-6,16,-,few,CATRRGESSGANVLTF,TGTGCCACCAGGCGGGGTGAGAGCTCTGGGGCCAACGTCCTGACTTTC
TRBV6-1,TRBJ2-7,13,-,many,CASTGTTNYEQYF,TGTGCCAGCACCGGGACAACGAACTACGAGCAGTACTTC
TRBV11-2,TRBJ2-3,12,-,once,CASSPDQGAQYF,TGTGCCAGCAGCCCGGACCAAGGGGCGCAGTATTTC
TRBV4-2,TRBJ2-5,16,-,-,CASRGDGASAKDTQYF,TGTGCCAGCAGGGGGGACGGCGCAAGCGCCAAAGATACCCAGTACTTT
TRBV6-1,TRBJ2-1,16,-,-,CASSSQDSSSYNEQFF,TGTGCCAGCAGCAGCCAGGACTCCAGCTCCTACAATGAGCAGTTCTTC
TRBV6-1,TRBJ2-3,17,TRBD2,-,CASRTAGLAVSTDTQYF,TGTGCCAGCAGGACGGCCGGACTAGCGGTTAGCACAGATACGCAGTATTTT
TRBV4-1,TRBJ1-3,14,-,many,CASSLASSGNTIYF,TGCGCCAGCAGCCTGGCCAGCTCTGGAAACACCATATATTTT
TRBV10-2,TRBJ2-3,14,TRBD1,-,CRVRGLGAEDTQYF,TGCCGCGTCAGGGGGCTGGGAGCCGAAGACACTCAGTATTTC
TRBV5-1,TRBJ2-1,15,TRBD1,many,CASSAGQGRLNEQFF,TGCGCCAGCAGCGCGGGACAGGGGAGGTTGAATGAGCAGTTCTTC